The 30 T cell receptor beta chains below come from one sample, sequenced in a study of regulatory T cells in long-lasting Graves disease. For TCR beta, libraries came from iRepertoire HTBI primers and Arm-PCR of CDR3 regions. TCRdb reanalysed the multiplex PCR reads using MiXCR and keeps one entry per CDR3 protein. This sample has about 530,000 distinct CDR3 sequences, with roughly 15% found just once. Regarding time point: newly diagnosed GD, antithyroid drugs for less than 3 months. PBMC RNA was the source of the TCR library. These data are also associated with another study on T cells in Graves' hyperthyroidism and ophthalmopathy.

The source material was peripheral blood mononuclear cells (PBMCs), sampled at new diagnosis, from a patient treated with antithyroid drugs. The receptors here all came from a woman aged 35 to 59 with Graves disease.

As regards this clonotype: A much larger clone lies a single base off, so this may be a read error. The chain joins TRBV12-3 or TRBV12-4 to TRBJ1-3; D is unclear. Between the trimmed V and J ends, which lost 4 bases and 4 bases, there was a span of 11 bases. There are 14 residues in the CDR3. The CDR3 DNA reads TGTGCCAGCAGTTCGACTCCCAACGGAAACACCATATATTTT. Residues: CASSSTPNGNTIYF.

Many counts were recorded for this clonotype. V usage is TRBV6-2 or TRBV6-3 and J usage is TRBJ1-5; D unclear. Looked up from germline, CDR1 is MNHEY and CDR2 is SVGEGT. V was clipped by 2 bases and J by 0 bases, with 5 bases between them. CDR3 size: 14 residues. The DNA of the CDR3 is TGTGCCAGCAGTTACGACTATAGCAATCAGCCCCAGCATTTT. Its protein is CASSYDYSNQPQHF.

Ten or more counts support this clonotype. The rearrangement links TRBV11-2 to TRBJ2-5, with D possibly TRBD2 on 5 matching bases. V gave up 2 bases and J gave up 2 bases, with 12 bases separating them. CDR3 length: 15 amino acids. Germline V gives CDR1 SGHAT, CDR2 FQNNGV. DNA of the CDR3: TGTGCCAGCAGCTTAAATCCGGGAATACAAGAGACCCAGTACTTC. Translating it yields CASSLNPGIQETQYF. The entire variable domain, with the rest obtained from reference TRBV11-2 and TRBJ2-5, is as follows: EAGVAQSPRYKIIEKRQSVAFWCNPISGHATLYWYQQILGQGPKLLIQFQNNGVVDDSQLPKDRFSAERLKGVDSTLKIQPAKLEDSAVYLCASSLNPGIQETQYFGPGTRLLVL.

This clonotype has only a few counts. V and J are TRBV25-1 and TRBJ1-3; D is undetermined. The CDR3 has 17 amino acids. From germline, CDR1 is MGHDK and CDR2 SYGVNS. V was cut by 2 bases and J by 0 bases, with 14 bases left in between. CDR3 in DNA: TGTGCCAGCAGTGAACTATGGGGAGCATCCTCTGGAAACACCATATATTTT. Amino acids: CASSELWGASSGNTIYF.

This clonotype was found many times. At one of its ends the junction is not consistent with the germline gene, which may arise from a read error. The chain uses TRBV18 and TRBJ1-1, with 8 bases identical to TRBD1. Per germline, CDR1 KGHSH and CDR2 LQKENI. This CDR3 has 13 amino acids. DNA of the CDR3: TGCGCCAGCAGCGAGACAGGGGACACTGAAGCTTTCTTT. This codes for CASSETGDTEAFF. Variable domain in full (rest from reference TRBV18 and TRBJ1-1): NAGVMQNPRHLVRRRGQEARLRCSPMKGHSHVYWYRQLPEEGLKFMVYLQKENIIDESGMPKERFSAEFPKEGPSILRIQQVVRGDSAAYFCASSETGDTEAFFGQGTRLTVV.

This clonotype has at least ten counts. Here the CDR3 reads CASSQQLNQPQHF. The DNA of the CDR3 is TGTGCCAGCAGCCAACAACTAAATCAGCCCCAGCATTTT. V and J are TRBV3-1 and TRBJ1-5, with D unresolved. Between the trimmed V and J ends, which lost 2 bases and 4 bases, there was a span of 6 bases. In germline, CDR1 is LGHDT, CDR2 YNNKEL (reference sequence). This CDR3 region has 13 residues.

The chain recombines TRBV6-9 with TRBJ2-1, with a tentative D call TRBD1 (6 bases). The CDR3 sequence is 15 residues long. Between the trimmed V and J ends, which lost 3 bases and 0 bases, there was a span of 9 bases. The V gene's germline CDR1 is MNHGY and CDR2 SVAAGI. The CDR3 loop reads CASSYTGSSYNEQFF. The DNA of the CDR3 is TGTGCCAGCAGTTACACAGGGAGCTCCTACAATGAGCAGTTCTTC.

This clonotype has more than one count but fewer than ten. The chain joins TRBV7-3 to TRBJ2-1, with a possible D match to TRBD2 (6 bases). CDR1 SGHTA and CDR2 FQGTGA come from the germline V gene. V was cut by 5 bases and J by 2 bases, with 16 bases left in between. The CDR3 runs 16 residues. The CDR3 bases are TGTGCCAGCAGCCCGTCCGGTGGGGGGACCTACAATGAGCAGTTCTTC. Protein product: CASSPSGGGTYNEQFF.

CDR3 amino acids: CASSMGGYEQYF. In DNA, the CDR3 is TGTGCCAGTAGTATGGGGGGCTACGAGCAGTACTTC. The genes are TRBV19 and TRBJ2-7; a possible D gene is TRBD2 (6 bases). Per germline, CDR1 LNHDA and CDR2 SQIVND (reference sequence). The length of the CDR3 is 12 residues. V was trimmed by 3 bases and J by 3 bases, leaving 6 bases between them.

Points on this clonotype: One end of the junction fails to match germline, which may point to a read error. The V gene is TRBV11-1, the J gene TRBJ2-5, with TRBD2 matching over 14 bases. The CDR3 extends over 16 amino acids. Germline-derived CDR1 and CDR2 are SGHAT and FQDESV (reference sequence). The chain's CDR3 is CTSSRGLAGGQETQYF. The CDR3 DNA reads TGTACCAGCAGCCGTGGACTAGCGGGAGGCCAAGAGACCCAGTACTTC.

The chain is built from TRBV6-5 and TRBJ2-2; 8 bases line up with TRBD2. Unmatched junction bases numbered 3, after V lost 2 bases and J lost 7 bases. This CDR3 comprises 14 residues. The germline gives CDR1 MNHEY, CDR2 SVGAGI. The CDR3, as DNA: TGTGCCAGCAGTTACCAGACTAGCGTCGGGGAGCTGTTTTTT. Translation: CASSYQTSVGELFF.

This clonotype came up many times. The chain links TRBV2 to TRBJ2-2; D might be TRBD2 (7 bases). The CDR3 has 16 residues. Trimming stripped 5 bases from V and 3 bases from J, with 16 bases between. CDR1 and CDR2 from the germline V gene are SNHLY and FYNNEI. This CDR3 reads CASSRTAGLDTGELFF. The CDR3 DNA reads TGTGCCAGCAGTCGGACAGCGGGGTTAGACACCGGGGAGCTGTTTTTT. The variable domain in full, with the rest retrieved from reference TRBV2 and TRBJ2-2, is EPEVTQTPSHQVTQMGQEVILRCVPISNHLYFYWYRQILGQKVEFLVSFYNNEISEKSEIFDDQFSVERPDGSNFTLKIRSTKLEDSAMYFCASSRTAGLDTGELFFGEGSRLTVL.

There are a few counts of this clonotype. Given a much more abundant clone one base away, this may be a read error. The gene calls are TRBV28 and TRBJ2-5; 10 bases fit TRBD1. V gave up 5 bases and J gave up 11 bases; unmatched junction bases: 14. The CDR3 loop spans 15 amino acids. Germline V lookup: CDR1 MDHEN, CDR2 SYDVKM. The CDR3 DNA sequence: TGTGCCAGCAGTGCCGACAGGGGGCGCATGAATGAGCAGTACTTC. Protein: CASSADRGRMNEQYF.

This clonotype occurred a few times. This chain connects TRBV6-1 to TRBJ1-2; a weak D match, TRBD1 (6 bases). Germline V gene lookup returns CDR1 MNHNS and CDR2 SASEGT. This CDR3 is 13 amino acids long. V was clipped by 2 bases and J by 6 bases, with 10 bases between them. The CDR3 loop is CASSEWGADGYTF. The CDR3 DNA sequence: TGTGCCAGCAGTGAATGGGGGGCTGATGGCTACACCTTC.

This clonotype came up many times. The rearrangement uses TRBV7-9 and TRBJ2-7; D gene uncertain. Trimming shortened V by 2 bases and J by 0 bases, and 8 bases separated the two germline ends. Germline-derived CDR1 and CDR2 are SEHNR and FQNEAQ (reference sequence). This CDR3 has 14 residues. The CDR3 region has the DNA TGTGCCAGCAGCTTAATAGTGAGCTCCTACGAGCAGTACTTC. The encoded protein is CASSLIVSSYEQYF.

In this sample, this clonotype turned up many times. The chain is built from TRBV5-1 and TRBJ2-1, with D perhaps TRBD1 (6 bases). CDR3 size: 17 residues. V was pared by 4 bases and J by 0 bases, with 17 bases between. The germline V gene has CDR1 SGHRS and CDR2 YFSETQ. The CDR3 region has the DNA TGCGCCAGCAGCCCGGAGTCGGGACAAAACTCCTACAATGAGCAGTTCTTC. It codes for CASSPESGQNSYNEQFF.

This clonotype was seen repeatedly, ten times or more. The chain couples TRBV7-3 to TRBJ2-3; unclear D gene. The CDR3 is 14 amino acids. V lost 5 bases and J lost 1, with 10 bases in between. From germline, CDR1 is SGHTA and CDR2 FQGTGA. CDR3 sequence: CASSPVGRTDTQYF. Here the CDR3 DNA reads TGTGCCAGCAGCCCGGTAGGGCGCACAGATACGCAGTATTTT.

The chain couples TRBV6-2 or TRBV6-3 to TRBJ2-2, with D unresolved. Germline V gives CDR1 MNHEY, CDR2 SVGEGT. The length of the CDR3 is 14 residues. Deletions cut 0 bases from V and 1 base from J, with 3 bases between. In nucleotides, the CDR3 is TGTGCCAGCAGTTACTCGGGGAACACCGGGGAGCTGTTTTTT. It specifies CASSYSGNTGELFF.

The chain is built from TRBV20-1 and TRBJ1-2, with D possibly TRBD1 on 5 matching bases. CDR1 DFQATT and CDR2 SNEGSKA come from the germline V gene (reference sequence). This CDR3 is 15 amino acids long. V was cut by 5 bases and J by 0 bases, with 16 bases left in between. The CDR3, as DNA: TGCAGTGCTTACCCGGCGGGGGTTTCTAACTATGGCTACACCTTC. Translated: CSAYPAGVSNYGYTF.

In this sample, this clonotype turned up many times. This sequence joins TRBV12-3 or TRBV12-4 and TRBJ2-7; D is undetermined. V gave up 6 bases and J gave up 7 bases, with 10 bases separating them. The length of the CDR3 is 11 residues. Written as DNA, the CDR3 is TGTGCCAGCAGCCTCGGATTAGAGCAGTACTTC. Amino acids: CASSLGLEQYF.

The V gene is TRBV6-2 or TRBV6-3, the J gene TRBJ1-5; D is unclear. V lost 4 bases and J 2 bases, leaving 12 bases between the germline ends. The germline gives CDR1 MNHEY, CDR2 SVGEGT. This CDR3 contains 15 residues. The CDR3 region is CASSWTGGGNQPQHF. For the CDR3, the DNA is TGTGCCAGCAGTTGGACGGGTGGGGGCAATCAGCCCCAGCATTTT.

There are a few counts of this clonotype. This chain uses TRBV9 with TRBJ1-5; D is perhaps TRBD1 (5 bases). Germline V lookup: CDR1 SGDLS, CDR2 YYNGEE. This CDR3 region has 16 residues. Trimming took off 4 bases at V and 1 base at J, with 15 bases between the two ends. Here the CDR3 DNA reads TGTGCCAGCAGCAGATCCGGGACGGGGAGCAATCAGCCCCAGCATTTT. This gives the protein CASSRSGTGSNQPQHF. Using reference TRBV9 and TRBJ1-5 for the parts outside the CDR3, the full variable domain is DSGVTQTPKHLITATGQRVTLRCSPRSGDLSVYWYQQSLDQGLQFLIQYYNGEERAKGNILERFSAQQFPDLHSELNLSSLELGDSALYFCASSRSGTGSNQPQHFGDGTRLSIL.

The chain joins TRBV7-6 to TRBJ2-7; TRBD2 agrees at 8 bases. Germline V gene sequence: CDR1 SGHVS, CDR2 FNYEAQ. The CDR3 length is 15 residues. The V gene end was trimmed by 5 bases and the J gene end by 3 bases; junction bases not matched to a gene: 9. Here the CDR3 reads CASSPIERGHYEQYF. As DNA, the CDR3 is TGTGCCAGCAGCCCTATCGAGCGGGGGCACTACGAGCAGTACTTC. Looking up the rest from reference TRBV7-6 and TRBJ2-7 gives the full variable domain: GAGVSQSPRYKVTKRGQDVALRCDPISGHVSLYWYRQALGQGPEFLTYFNYEAQQDKSGLPNDRFSAERPEGSISTLTIQRTEQRDSAMYRCASSPIERGHYEQYFGPGTRLTVT.

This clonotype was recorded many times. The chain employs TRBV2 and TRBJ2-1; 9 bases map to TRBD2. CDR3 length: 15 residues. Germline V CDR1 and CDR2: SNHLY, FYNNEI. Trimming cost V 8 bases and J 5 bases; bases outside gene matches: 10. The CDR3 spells CASDLLAGGHNEQFF. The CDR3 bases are TGTGCCAGCGATCTTCTCGCGGGGGGGCACAATGAGCAGTTCTTC.

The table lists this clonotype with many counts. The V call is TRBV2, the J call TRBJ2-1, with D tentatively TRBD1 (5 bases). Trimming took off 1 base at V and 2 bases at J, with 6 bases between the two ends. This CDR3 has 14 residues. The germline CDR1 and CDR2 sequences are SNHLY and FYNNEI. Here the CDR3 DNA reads TGTGCCAGCAGTGAAGAGGGGACCTACAATGAGCAGTTCTTC. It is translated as CASSEEGTYNEQFF.

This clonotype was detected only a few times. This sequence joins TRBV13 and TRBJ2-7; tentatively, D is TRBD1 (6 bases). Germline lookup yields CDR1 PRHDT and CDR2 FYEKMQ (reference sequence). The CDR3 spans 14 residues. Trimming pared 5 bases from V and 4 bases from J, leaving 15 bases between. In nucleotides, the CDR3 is TGTGCCAGCAGCGCCGGACAGAATTATTACGAGCAGTACTTC. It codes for CASSAGQNYYEQYF.

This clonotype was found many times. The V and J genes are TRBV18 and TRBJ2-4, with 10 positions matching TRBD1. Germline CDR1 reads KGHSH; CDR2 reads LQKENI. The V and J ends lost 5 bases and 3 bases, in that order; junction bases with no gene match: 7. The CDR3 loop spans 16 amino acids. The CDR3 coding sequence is TGTGCCAGCTCATCCCGGGACAGGGGAGACAAAAACATTCAGTACTTC. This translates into CASSSRDRGDKNIQYF.

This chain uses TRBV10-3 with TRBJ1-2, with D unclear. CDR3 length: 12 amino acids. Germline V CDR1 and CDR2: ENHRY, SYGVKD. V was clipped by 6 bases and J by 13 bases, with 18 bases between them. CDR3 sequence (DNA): TGTGCCATCAGCCTCGGCGGTGAAAGGCTCACCTTC. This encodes CAISLGGERLTF.

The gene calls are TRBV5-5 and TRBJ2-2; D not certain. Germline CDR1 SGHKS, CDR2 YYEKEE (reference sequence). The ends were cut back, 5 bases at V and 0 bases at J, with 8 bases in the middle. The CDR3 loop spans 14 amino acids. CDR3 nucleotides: TGTGCCAGCAGTACCGCAGCGAACACCGGGGAGCTGTTTTTT. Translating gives CASSTAANTGELFF.

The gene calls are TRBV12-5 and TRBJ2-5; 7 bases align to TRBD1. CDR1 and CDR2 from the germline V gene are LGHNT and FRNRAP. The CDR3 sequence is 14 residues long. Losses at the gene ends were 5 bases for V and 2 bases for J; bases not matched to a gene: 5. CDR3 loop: CASGHGTEQETQYF. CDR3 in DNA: TGTGCTAGTGGTCATGGGACAGAACAAGAGACCCAGTACTTC. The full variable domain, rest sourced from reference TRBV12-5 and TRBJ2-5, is DARVTQTPRHKVTEMGQEVTMRCQPILGHNTVFWYRQTMMQGLELLAYFRNRAPLDDSGMPKDRFSAEMPDATLATLKIQPSEPRDSAVYFCASGHGTEQETQYFGPGTRLLVL.